The rows below give T cell receptor beta chains drawn from one sample of a study of response to subunit inactivated influenza vaccine. MiXCR was run by TCRdb on the RT-PCR reads, yielding one entry per CDR3 protein. The sample has more than 700,000 distinct CDR3 sequences, about 20% seen once. The sequencing here drew on PBMCs from blood, taken 4 to 6 days after vaccination. These receptors all stem from a man aged 45 to 65 who received an inactivated influenza vaccine. CDR3s include the opening cysteine and the closing phenylalanine or tryptophan. A D gene is named only where the DNA matches it firmly. A row's size may be missing; if present it is once, few, many or a size class.

abundance,d_gene,j_gene,v_gene,CDR3aa,CDR3nt
many,-,TRBJ1-5,TRBV7-8,CASSISGHRDSNQPQHF,TGTGCCAGCAGCATCTCCGGGCACAGGGACAGCAATCAGCCCCAGCATTTT
-,TRBD2,TRBJ2-2,TRBV27,CASSPRTSGGAGELFF,TGTGCCAGCAGTCCGAGGACTAGCGGGGGGGCCGGGGAGCTGTTTTTT
-,TRBD2,TRBJ2-5,TRBV4-2,CASSQAASGGQETQYF,TGTGCCAGCAGCCAGGCAGCTAGCGGGGGGCAAGAGACCCAGTACTTC
few,-,TRBJ2-5,TRBV20-1,CSARQEPAAAQYF,TGCAGTGCCCGGCAGGAACCGGCTGCGGCCCAGTACTTC
-,-,TRBJ2-5,TRBV27,CASSLSRSRMETQYF,TGTGCCAGCAGTTTATCGCGGTCGAGGATGGAGACCCAGTACTTC
few,-,TRBJ1-3,TRBV5-1,CASSLLYASGNTIYF,TGCGCCAGCAGCCTCCTGTATGCTTCTGGAAACACCATATATTTT
few,TRBD1,TRBJ2-2,TRBV12-3/TRBV12-4,CASRTGQYTGELFF,TGTGCCAGCAGGACGGGACAGTACACCGGGGAGCTGTTTTTT
few,-,TRBJ1-2,TRBV20-1,CSAPSNTGIRLGYTF,TGCAGTGCGCCTTCCAACACAGGGATCCGATTGGGCTACACCTTC
-,TRBD2,TRBJ2-1,TRBV28,CASSSGTSGEFEQFF,TGTGCCAGCAGTTCGGGGACTAGCGGGGAATTTGAGCAGTTCTTC
few,-,TRBJ2-1,TRBV20-1,CSAPLQPYNEQFF,TGCAGTGCCCCCCTGCAGCCTTACAATGAGCAGTTCTTC
-,-,TRBJ2-1,TRBV20-1,CSAKVASPGSYNEQFF,TGCAGTGCCAAGGTAGCTAGCCCGGGGTCCTACAATGAGCAGTTCTTC
few,TRBD2,TRBJ2-1,TRBV4-2,CASGLDPYNEQFF,TGTGCCAGCGGACTAGACCCCTACAATGAGCAGTTCTTC
-,TRBD1,TRBJ2-1,TRBV14,CASSQGTGQWTEQFF,TGTGCCAGCAGCCAAGGGACGGGACAGTGGACTGAGCAGTTCTTC
once,-,TRBJ2-1,TRBV12-3/TRBV12-4,CAVLLVNEQFF,TGTGCCGTCCTGCTGGTAAATGAGCAGTTCTTC
-,TRBD2,TRBJ2-3,TRBV4-2,CASSQDYGSGGAVDTQYF,TGTGCCAGCAGCCAAGATTATGGTAGCGGGGGGGCCGTGGATACGCAGTATTTT
-,TRBD2,TRBJ2-1,TRBV3-1,CASSQRLAGTPNEQFF,TGTGCCAGCAGCCAGAGACTAGCGGGGACACCTAATGAGCAGTTCTTC
-,TRBD1,TRBJ1-2,TRBV20-1,CSARVGRTGWDYGYTF,TGCAGTGCTAGAGTGGGCCGGACAGGGTGGGACTATGGCTACACCTTC
-,-,TRBJ2-7,TRBV21-1,CASTKFGYEQYF,TGTGCCAGCACGAAATTTGGCTACGAGCAGTACTTC
-,-,TRBJ2-2,TRBV11-2,CASSLGGAIEGRELFF,TGTGCCAGCAGCTTAGGAGGAGCAATAGAAGGTCGGGAGCTGTTTTTT
few,-,TRBJ2-3,TRBV6-1,CASSPIHGSRASTDTQYF,TGTGCCAGCAGCCCGATCCATGGTAGCAGAGCTAGCACAGATACGCAGTATTTT
few,TRBD2,TRBJ2-7,TRBV11-2,CASSFGLAGGPYTYEQYF,TGTGCCAGCAGCTTCGGACTAGCGGGAGGGCCCTATACATACGAGCAGTACTTC
few,TRBD1,TRBJ2-1,TRBV5-1,CASRRDRGVDEQFF,TGCGCCAGCAGGAGGGACAGGGGGGTAGATGAGCAGTTCTTC
few,-,TRBJ1-2,TRBV10-2,CASSEGLGYYGYTF,TGCGCCAGCAGTGAGGGGCTGGGGTACTATGGCTACACCTTC
few,-,TRBJ2-3,TRBV6-1,CASSPGLKSDTQYF,TGTGCCAGCAGTCCTGGACTAAAGTCAGATACGCAGTATTTT
few,-,TRBJ2-7,TRBV11-2,CASSFQDAYYEQYF,TGTGCCAGCAGCTTTCAGGACGCTTACTACGAGCAGTACTTC
-,-,TRBJ2-1,TRBV28,CASSLLSYGDINEQFF,TGTGCCAGCAGTTTACTCAGTTACGGGGATATCAATGAGCAGTTCTTC
few,-,TRBJ2-2,TRBV24-1,CATSDPSGNTGELFF,TGTGCCACCAGTGACCCGTCAGGGAACACCGGGGAGCTGTTTTTT
few,TRBD1,TRBJ2-2,TRBV7-2,CASTTRQGTGELFF,TGTGCCAGCACCACCCGACAGGGGACCGGGGAGCTGTTTTTT
-,-,TRBJ2-1,TRBV20-1,CSYDSPGEQFF,TGCAGTTACGACAGCCCCGGGGAGCAGTTCTTC
few,-,TRBJ2-3,TRBV18,CASSQTTGWGTDTQYF,TGTGCCAGCTCACAAACCACAGGGTGGGGCACAGATACGCAGTATTTT
few,-,TRBJ2-7,TRBV4-3,CASSQAVGYEQYF,TGCGCCAGCAGCCAAGCGGTCGGCTACGAGCAGTACTTC
-,TRBD2,TRBJ2-7,TRBV5-1,CASSLAISGRDPGEQYF,TGCGCCAGCAGCTTGGCCATAAGCGGGAGGGACCCAGGGGAGCAGTACTTC
-,TRBD2,TRBJ2-3,TRBV15,CATTSGSTSSTDTQYF,TGTGCCACCACTAGCGGGAGCACCAGTAGCACAGATACGCAGTATTTT
-,-,TRBJ2-1,TRBV27,CASRPGGANSYNEQFF,TGTGCCAGCAGGCCCGGAGGGGCAAACTCCTACAATGAGCAGTTCTTC
few,-,TRBJ1-2,TRBV6-5,CASSYYSSGGDYGYTF,TGTGCCAGCAGTTACTATTCCTCGGGAGGAGACTATGGCTACACCTTC
-,-,TRBJ1-5,TRBV5-1,CASSLDANQPQHF,TGCGCCAGCAGCCTGGATGCAAATCAGCCCCAGCATTTT
few,-,TRBJ2-1,TRBV24-1,CATSDGGTPSYNEQFF,TGTGCCACCAGTGATGGGGGGACGCCCTCCTACAATGAGCAGTTCTTC
-,TRBD1,TRBJ2-7,TRBV6-1,CASSISTGFDEQYF,TGTGCCAGCAGCATTTCGACAGGGTTCGACGAGCAGTACTTC
-,-,TRBJ2-7,TRBV6-2/TRBV6-3,CASKVGRSYEQYF,TGTGCCAGCAAGGTGGGCAGGTCCTACGAGCAGTACTTC
few,-,TRBJ1-2,TRBV20-1,CSAAGWGYTF,TGCAGTGCTGCGGGGTGGGGCTACACCTTC
-,-,TRBJ1-1,TRBV20-1,CSARGPRRRRDTEAFF,TGCAGTGCTAGAGGCCCCAGGAGGCGTAGGGACACTGAAGCTTTCTTT
-,-,TRBJ1-4,TRBV7-9,CASSGNWGVNEKLFF,TGTGCCAGCAGCGGAAATTGGGGGGTTAACGAAAAACTGTTTTTT
few,-,TRBJ1-2,TRBV27,CASSFGQGVRGYTF,TGTGCCAGCAGTTTTGGCCAGGGCGTGCGGGGCTACACCTTC
-,-,TRBJ2-3,TRBV30,CAGLGGTDTQYF,TGTGCCGGGCTCGGCGGCACAGATACGCAGTATTTT
-,-,TRBJ2-7,TRBV6-5,CASSYVRGGSYEQYF,TGTGCCAGCAGTTACGTCAGGGGCGGCTCCTACGAGCAGTACTTC
few,-,TRBJ2-3,TRBV12-3/TRBV12-4,CASRSTGYTDTQYF,TGTGCCAGCAGGTCAACAGGGTACACAGATACGCAGTATTTT
-,TRBD2,TRBJ2-7,TRBV6-1,CASSETTSGTTYEQYF,TGTGCCAGCAGTGAGACGACTAGCGGAACGACCTACGAGCAGTACTTC
-,-,TRBJ1-1,TRBV7-2,CASSLAPKGPLGTEAFF,TGTGCCAGCAGCTTAGCTCCGAAGGGGCCGTTAGGCACTGAAGCTTTCTTT
few,-,TRBJ1-1,TRBV25-1,CASSELDAGTEAFF,TGTGCCAGCAGTGAATTGGACGCGGGCACTGAAGCTTTCTTT
few,-,TRBJ1-4,TRBV7-2,CASAPRGRNEKLFF,TGTGCCAGCGCCCCGAGGGGTCGAAATGAAAAACTGTTTTTT
-,TRBD2,TRBJ2-1,TRBV7-2,CASSPTSGRQFF,TGTGCCAGCAGCCCGACTAGCGGGAGGCAGTTCTTC
-,TRBD1,TRBJ1-6,TRBV10-2,CASSAGTAFSPLHF,TGCGCCAGCAGCGCCGGGACAGCCTTCTCACCCCTCCACTTT
few,-,TRBJ1-1,TRBV6-5,CASSYEANTEAFF,TGTGCCAGCAGTTACGAGGCCAACACTGAAGCTTTCTTT
-,TRBD2,TRBJ2-5,TRBV10-3,CAISESGLAGRETQYF,TGTGCCATCAGTGAGTCGGGACTAGCGGGCCGGGAGACCCAGTACTTC
-,TRBD1,TRBJ2-6,TRBV11-2,CASRPRTGASSGANVLTF,TGTGCCAGCAGGCCTAGGACAGGGGCCAGCTCTGGGGCCAACGTCCTGACTTTC
once,-,TRBJ2-3,TRBV10-3,CAISESVLASISSTDTQYF,TGTGCCATCAGTGAGTCAGTTCTAGCGAGTATCTCTAGCACAGATACGCAGTATTTT
few,TRBD1,TRBJ1-1,TRBV5-1,CASSPGTGGRTEAFF,TGCGCCAGCAGCCCGGGGACAGGGGGACGGACTGAAGCTTTCTTT
many,-,TRBJ2-6,TRBV27,CASSSGANVLTF,TGTGCCAGCAGTTCTGGGGCCAACGTCCTGACTTTC
few,-,TRBJ2-3,TRBV7-3,CASSPWGTTDTQYF,TGTGCCAGCAGCCCGTGGGGCACTACAGATACGCAGTATTTT
many,-,TRBJ2-1,TRBV24-1,CATSPGRNEQFF,TGTGCCACCAGCCCCGGACGGAATGAGCAGTTCTTC